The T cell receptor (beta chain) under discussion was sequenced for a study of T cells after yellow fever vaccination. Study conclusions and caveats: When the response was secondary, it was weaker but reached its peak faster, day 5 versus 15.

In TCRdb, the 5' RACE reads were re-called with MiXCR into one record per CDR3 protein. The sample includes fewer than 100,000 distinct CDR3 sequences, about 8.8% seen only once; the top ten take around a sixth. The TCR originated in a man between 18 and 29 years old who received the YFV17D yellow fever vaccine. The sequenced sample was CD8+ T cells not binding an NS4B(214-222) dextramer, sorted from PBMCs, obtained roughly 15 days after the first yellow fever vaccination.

The CDR3 loop reads CASSQFWGTSLYEQYF. The DNA for the CDR3 is TGCGCCAGCAGCCAGTTCTGGGGGACTAGCCTGTACGAGCAGTACTTC. This chain uses TRBV4-3 with TRBJ2-7; TRBD2 matches at 9 bases. CDR1 is LGHNA, CDR2 YSLEER, per germline. This CDR3 has 16 residues. With 3 bases clipped from V and 4 bases from J, the junction kept 10 bases outside the gene matches.